Here is one TCR beta chain with its context. This specimen comes from a study of blood T cell repertoires in COVID-19. As for the study in general: Samples taken during acute and convalescent COVID-19 were collected in the United States, Italy and Spain. Sample material is recorded as cDNA or gDNA derived from T cells, B-cell-depleted T cells, or PBMCs.

A Seattle source enrolled patients during active infection and followed them longitudinally. In the authors' methods: How many nucleated cells were present was estimated from reference gene primer amplification. Assay: immunoSEQ multiplex PCR; the TCRdb copy retains only in-frame clones and omits some. For V, J and clone size, that table is used; D and trimming come from the DNA. The sample shows about 290,000 clones, about nine tenths of them seen only once. Germline V gives CDR1 SEHNR, CDR2 FQNEAQ (reference sequence). V lost 4 bases and J 4 bases, leaving 16 bases between the germline ends. The CDR3 runs to 15 residues.

This TCR came from a woman aged 25 to 39 with COVID-19, enrolled during active disease. Sequenced sample: peripheral blood. V usage is TRBV7-9 and J usage is TRBJ2-5, with D perhaps matching TRBD1 (6 bases). CDR3 protein: CASSSRDTQGETQYF. The CDR3 DNA sequence: TGTGCCAGCAGCTCCCGGGACACCCAAGGAGAGACCCAGTACTTC.